This TCR beta chain was documented in a study of T cells in Graves' hyperthyroidism and ophthalmopathy. V trimming: 4 bases; J trimming: 2 bases; junction bases outside the gene matches: 5. This CDR3 is 16 amino acids long. Per the germline V gene, CDR1 is SGDLS and CDR2 is YYNGEE. Duration under 3 months, a NOSPECS grade of at least 4, and a Clinical Activity Score of at least 3 characterized the ophthalmopathy patients. The investigators amplified TCR beta CDR3 regions from RNA transcripts. During a first-round RT-PCR of the TCR CDR3, the HTBI primer set was used. TCRdb fed the multiplex PCR reads into MiXCR, producing one record per CDR3 protein. Among about 640,000 distinct CDR3 sequences, 20% to 25% were seen once, and the ten largest hold around a third. This clonotype has more than one count but fewer than ten.

This clonotype originated in a man aged 25-40 years with Graves' ophthalmopathy. Sequencing used blood. This chain connects TRBV9 to TRBJ2-3; TRBD2 aligns across 12 bases. For the CDR3, the DNA is TGTGCCAGCAGCTCGCGGACTAGCGGGACCACAGATACGCAGTATTTT. Protein product: CASSSRTSGTTDTQYF.